Below are 20 T cell receptor beta chains sequenced from a single sample in a study of cytomegalovirus exposure and HLA in healthy donors. Primers for the PCR totalled 60 Vbeta and 13 Jbeta. Clones were sequenced by immunoSEQ multiplex PCR, and TCRdb holds only the in-frame ones, with some missing. The sample carries more than 150,000 clones, approximately 84% recorded once. The sample taken for sequencing was PBMCs. These receptors originate from a man in his fifties or sixties in good health and CMV-seropositive.

The chain has TRBV9 and TRBJ1-6; possible D gene TRBD1, 6 bases. Germline V lookup: CDR1 SGDLS, CDR2 YYNGEE. The CDR3 extends over 15 amino acids. V gave up 3 bases and J gave up 5 bases, with 12 bases separating them. The CDR3 protein is CASSGGGGNNSPLHF. DNA for the CDR3: TGTGCCAGCAGCGGAGGGGGAGGGAATAATTCACCCCTCCACTTT.

Comment on this clone: This same CDR3 is encoded by further DNA sequences in the sample. The genes are TRBV5-1 and TRBJ1-4; TRBD1 matches at 8 bases. The length of the CDR3 is 14 residues. V was pared by 8 bases and J by 8 bases, with 11 bases of the junction left unmatched. Germline V gene lookup returns CDR1 SGHRS and CDR2 YFSETQ. The CDR3, as DNA: TGCGCCAGTAGCAGGACAGGGTTTCTCGAAAAACTGTTTTTT. Encoded protein: CASSRTGFLEKLFF.

This clone was recorded a few times. The J gene is TRBJ2-4, the V gene TRBV4-1; 8 bases match TRBD2. Germline-derived CDR1 and CDR2 are MGHRA and YSYEKL. Trimming at V came to 0 bases and at J to 0 bases, leaving 10 bases not matched to a gene. There are 19 residues in the CDR3. CDR3 DNA: TGCGCCAGCAGCCAAGATCCAGCGGGAGAGGGATTAGCCAAAAACATTCAGTACTTC. It specifies CASSQDPAGEGLAKNIQYF.

This clone has more than one count but fewer than ten. The CDR3 DNA reads TGTGCCAGCAGCGTGTCGACACCGGCCGACGGCGCGAACACCGGGGAGCTGTTTTTT. Its translation: CASSVSTPADGANTGELFF. The chain combines TRBV9 with TRBJ2-2; no clear D. Trimming pared 2 bases from V and 0 bases from J, leaving 20 bases between. The germline CDR1 and CDR2 sequences are SGDLS and YYNGEE. CDR3 length: 19 residues.

This chain connects TRBV28 to TRBJ2-7, with TRBD2 matching over 8 bases. Trimming cost V 3 bases and J 2 bases; bases outside gene matches: 6. This CDR3 region has 15 residues. Germline CDR1 MDHEN, CDR2 SYDVKM. Here the CDR3 reads CASSFQLAGPYEQYF. CDR3 bases: TGTGCCAGCAGTTTCCAGCTAGCGGGCCCCTACGAGCAGTACTTC.

This chain joins TRBV5-4 and TRBJ1-5; D might be TRBD1 (5 bases). Looked up from germline, CDR1 is SGHNT and CDR2 is YYREEE (reference sequence). V lost 2 bases and J 4 bases, leaving 7 bases between the germline ends. The CDR3 contains 13 residues. The CDR3 is CASSLAGNQPQHF. The CDR3 DNA is TGTGCCAGCAGCTTAGCAGGGAATCAGCCCCAGCATTTT.

The rearrangement uses TRBV30 and TRBJ1-3, with D maybe TRBD1 (5 bases). Trimming removed 0 bases from V and 3 bases from J, with 12 bases in between. Germline V gene data show CDR1 as GTSNPN and CDR2 as SVGIG (reference sequence). This CDR3 is 15 amino acids long. For the CDR3, the DNA is TGTGCCTGGAGTGTGCGGGGGATGGGTGGAAACACCATATATTTT. Amino acid sequence: CAWSVRGMGGNTIYF.

The rearrangement links TRBV11-2 to TRBJ2-5, with a tentative D call TRBD1 (6 bases). The CDR3 runs 13 residues. Germline-derived CDR1 and CDR2 are SGHAT and FQNNGV. Trimming stripped 5 bases from V and 5 bases from J, with 12 bases between. The CDR3 region is CASSPTGRETQYF. The CDR3 DNA sequence: TGTGCCAGCAGCCCAACAGGGCGGGAGACCCAGTACTTC.

The rearrangement uses TRBV5-1 and TRBJ2-3; 8 bases match TRBD2. Germline CDR1 reads SGHRS; CDR2 reads YFSETQ. This CDR3 has 16 amino acids. J lost 3 bases, V lost 7 bases, and 13 bases had no gene match. CDR3 residues: CASGALAGPGTDTQYF. In DNA, the CDR3 is TGCGCCAGCGGGGCCTTAGCGGGGCCGGGGACAGATACGCAGTATTTT.

The V and J genes are TRBV5-5 and TRBJ2-6, with a possible D match to TRBD1 (6 bases). There are 16 residues in the CDR3. In germline, CDR1 is SGHKS, CDR2 YYEKEE (reference sequence). The V end lost 4 bases, the J end lost 2 bases, and 13 bases lay between the germline ends. CDR3 in amino acids: CASSVQGEPGANVLTF. In DNA form, the CDR3 reads TGTGCCAGCAGCGTACAGGGAGAACCTGGGGCCAACGTCCTGACTTTC. Drawing the rest from reference TRBV5-5 and TRBJ2-6, the complete variable domain is DAGVTQSPTHLIKTRGQQVTLRCSPISGHKSVSWYQQVLGQGPQFIFQYYEKEERGRGNFPDRFSARQFPNYSSELNVNALLLGDSALYLCASSVQGEPGANVLTFGAGSRLTVL.

This sequence joins TRBV5-1 and TRBJ1-2; a possible D gene is TRBD1 (5 bases). This CDR3 comprises 14 residues. Trimming took 4 bases from V and 2 from J, leaving 12 bases between them. Germline V gene data show CDR1 as SGHRS and CDR2 as YFSETQ. The CDR3 DNA reads TGCGCCAGCAGCCTTGGGCGGGGGAACTATGGCTACACCTTC. This translates into CASSLGRGNYGYTF.

The chain links TRBV30 to TRBJ1-1, with D hard to call. The V gene's germline CDR1 is GTSNPN and CDR2 SVGIG (reference sequence). V was trimmed by 5 bases and J by 5 bases, leaving 9 bases between them. This CDR3 has 11 residues. The CDR3 bases are TGTGCCTGGGACGAGGGTACTGAAGCTTTCTTT. This encodes CAWDEGTEAFF.

The genes are TRBV2 and TRBJ2-2, with 10 nucleotides matching TRBD1. Germline trimming cut 6 bases from V and 5 bases from J; bases unmatched to any gene: 12. CDR3 length: 17 residues. CDR1 SNHLY and CDR2 FYNNEI come from the germline V gene. CDR3 nucleotide sequence: TGTGCCAGCAGGAGAAACACGGACAGGGGGTGGACCGGGGAGCTGTTTTTT. Its protein product is CASRRNTDRGWTGELFF.

The chain carries TRBV5-6 and TRBJ2-3; TRBD2 matches 9 bases. The germline V gene has CDR1 SGHDT and CDR2 YYEEEE. The J segment lost 0 bases and the V segment lost 2 bases, leaving 4 bases of the junction unmatched. CDR3 length: 16 residues. CDR3 sequence (DNA): TGTGCCAGCAGCTTCAATAGCGGGGGTAGCACAGATACGCAGTATTTT. Amino acids: CASSFNSGGSTDTQYF. Based on the CDR3 plus reference TRBV5-6 and TRBJ2-3, the full variable domain is DAGVTQSPTHLIKTRGQQVTLRCSPKSGHDTVSWYQQALGQGPQFIFQYYEEEERQRGNFPDRFSGHQFPNYSSELNVNALLLGDSALYLCASSFNSGGSTDTQYFGPGTRLTVL.

This clone was seen more than once but under ten times. The chain is built from TRBV2 and TRBJ1-3; D is perhaps TRBD1 (5 bases). The CDR3 is made up of 13 amino acids. Trimming removed 8 bases from V and 8 bases from J, with 16 bases in between. Germline V CDR1 and CDR2: SNHLY, FYNNEI. CDR3: CASGAGSGDTIYF. The CDR3 nucleotides are TGTGCCAGCGGGGCGGGCTCGGGGGACACCATATATTTT.

To note about this clone: The sample holds other DNA sequences that translate to the same CDR3. The V and J genes are TRBV5-1 and TRBJ2-5; D is perhaps TRBD1 (6 bases). V gave up 0 bases and J gave up 5 bases, with 8 bases separating them. The CDR3 is 13 residues long. Germline CDR1 is SGHRS and CDR2 is YFSETQ. CDR3 nucleotide sequence: TGCGCCAGCAGCTTGGGAGGGGGTGAGACCCAGTACTTC. Protein product: CASSLGGGETQYF. The variable domain in full, with the rest retrieved from reference TRBV5-1 and TRBJ2-5, is KAGVTQTPRYLIKTRGQQVTLSCSPISGHRSVSWYQQTPGQGLQFLFEYFSETQRNKGNFPGRFSGRQFSNSRSEMNVSTLELGDSALYLCASSLGGGETQYFGPGTRLLVL.

The chain joins TRBV19 to TRBJ2-1; D may be TRBD2 (6 bases). CDR1 is LNHDA, CDR2 SQIVND, per germline (reference sequence). The CDR3 sequence is 13 residues long. V lost 3 bases, J lost 12 bases, and 15 bases lay in between. CDR3 bases: TGTGCCAGTAGTATCGGTAGCGGATTAGGGCAGTTCTTC. Translated, it gives CASSIGSGLGQFF.

CDR3 sequence reads: CASSLGTRHTEAFF. The CDR3 DNA follows: TGTGCCAGCAGCTTAGGGACAAGACACACTGAAGCTTTCTTT. This chain links TRBV11-2 with TRBJ1-1; D is perhaps TRBD1 (5 bases). V lost 1 base, J lost 3 bases, and 9 bases lay in between. Germline lookup yields CDR1 SGHAT and CDR2 FQNNGV. The CDR3 is made up of 14 amino acids.

This clone was counted a few times. The chain carries TRBV6-9 and TRBJ1-2; 10 bases are shared with TRBD1. With 2 bases clipped from V and 4 bases from J, the junction kept 4 bases outside the gene matches. Germline-derived CDR1 and CDR2 are MNHGY and SVAAGI. The CDR3 extends over 15 amino acids. CDR3 in amino acids: CASSYGGQGIYGYTF. Written as DNA, the CDR3 is TGTGCCAGCAGTTATGGGGGACAGGGGATCTATGGCTACACCTTC.

A single count supports this clone. The chain has TRBV4-2 and TRBJ1-6; D is uncertain. The CDR3 totals 14 residues. The V gene lost 1 base and the J gene lost 12 bases, with 13 bases spanning the gap. In germline, CDR1 is LGHNA, CDR2 YNFKEQ. CDR3 nucleotides: TGTGCCAGCAGCCAAGGAGTTGAAAATGAACCCCTCCACTTT. Protein sequence: CASSQGVENEPLHF.